These T cell receptor beta chains were read from a single sample in a study of circulating and synovial CD4+ cells in juvenile arthritis. Method: immunoSEQ multiplex PCR; TCRdb's copy keeps in-frame clones and lacks some. The profile shows over 13,000 clones, over 70% of them singletons. What was sequenced was CD4+ T cells from synovial fluid. These receptor sequences come from a human patient with juvenile idiopathic arthritis. Some clones in this sample may be carry-over from other donors' samples. The CDR3 runs from the conserved cysteine through the conserved F or W. D genes are given only for firm matches. For some rows the clone size is stated as once, few or many, or as a class when expanded; others skip it.

J gene,V gene,D gene,clone size,CDR3 DNA,CDR3 protein
TRBJ2-1,TRBV6-1,TRBD2,NA,TGTGCCAGCAGCCGGACTAGCGGGAGCTATGAGCAGTTCTTC,CASSRTSGSYEQFF
TRBJ1-3,TRBV30,NA,NA,TGTGCCTGGAGTGGAGATCTCTCTGGAAACACCATATATTTT,CAWSGDLSGNTIYF
TRBJ1-1,TRBV5-1,TRBD1,NA,TGCGCCAGCAGCTTGGCCGGGACAGGGGATCAAGCTTTCTTT,CASSLAGTGDQAFF
TRBJ1-4,TRBV10-1,NA,NA,TGCGCCAGCAGCCCCGGGACAACTAATGAAAAACTGTTTTTT,CASSPGTTNEKLFF
TRBJ2-7,TRBV7-9,TRBD1,NA,TGTGCCAGCAGCCGCGACAGGGGCGAGCAGTACTTC,CASSRDRGEQYF
TRBJ1-2,TRBV19,NA,NA,TGTGCCAGTAGGACCCCAGGGTTCTATGGCTACACCTTC,CASRTPGFYGYTF
TRBJ2-1,TRBV4-1,TRBD2,NA,TGCGCCAGCAGCCAAAACAGCGGGGACAATGAGCAGTTCTTC,CASSQNSGDNEQFF
TRBJ2-1,TRBV6-4,NA,NA,TGTGCCAGCAGTGAGGTGTTCGTCAGGGCCTCCTACAATGAGCAGTTCTTC,CASSEVFVRASYNEQFF
TRBJ1-6,TRBV4-1,NA,NA,TGCGCCAGCAGCCAAGAAGAGTATTCACCCCTCCACTTT,CASSQEEYSPLHF
TRBJ2-5,TRBV28,NA,NA,TGTGCCAGCAGATCTGCCGGGTCCTTTTCAGAGACCCAGTACTTC,CASRSAGSFSETQYF
TRBJ2-7,TRBV6-1,NA,NA,TGTGCCAGCAGTCAACCGGGAACGCACTACGAGCAGTACTTC,CASSQPGTHYEQYF
TRBJ2-1,TRBV28,TRBD2,NA,TGTGCCAGCACCGAAGACGGGGGGGCAGGGAATGAGCAGTTCTTC,CASTEDGGAGNEQFF
TRBJ2-7,TRBV5-1,NA,NA,TGCGCCAGCAGCCTAAGGGACATTACAGAGCAGTACTTC,CASSLRDITEQYF
TRBJ2-1,TRBV7-9,TRBD2,NA,TGTGCCAGCACCGGGAGGGGGAGGGATAATGAGCAGTTCTTC,CASTGRGRDNEQFF
TRBJ2-1,TRBV5-1,TRBD2,NA,TGCGCCAGCGGAGGGACTAGCGGATCATACAATGAGCAGTTCTTC,CASGGTSGSYNEQFF
TRBJ2-3,TRBV5-1,TRBD2,few,TGCGCCAGCGGCACGTGGACCGGGACTAGAGTCCTAGATACGCAGTATTTT,CASGTWTGTRVLDTQYF
TRBJ2-3,TRBV29-1,TRBD2,once,TGCAGCGCGGAGCGGGAGAGCTCAGATACGCAGTATTTT,CSAERESSDTQYF
TRBJ2-2,TRBV5-1,TRBD1,NA,TGCGCCAGCAGCTTGGACAGGGGAAGTACCGGGGAGCTGTTTTTT,CASSLDRGSTGELFF
TRBJ1-1,TRBV5-1,NA,NA,TGCGCCAGCAGCTTGATCGGTGAATCGAACACTGAAGCTTTCTTT,CASSLIGESNTEAFF
TRBJ1-1,TRBV18,NA,few,TGTGCCAGCTCCCCAAGGGGGGGAGGCACTGAAGCTTTCTTT,CASSPRGGGTEAFF
TRBJ2-7,TRBV7-3,NA,NA,TGTGCCAGCAGCTCCCGCGAGGGTAGGGAGCAGTACTTC,CASSSREGREQYF
TRBJ1-6,TRBV5-4,TRBD1,NA,TGTGCCAGCAGCAAAGGGACAGGGTTCGAGGGGTCACCCCTCCACTTT,CASSKGTGFEGSPLHF